This is a list of T cell receptor beta chains from one sample in a study of patients with pleural tuberculosis. TCRdb reanalysed the reads using MiXCR and keeps one entry per CDR3 protein. The table includes around 49,000 distinct CDR3 sequences, around 6.7% detected once. Receptor source: a human donor with pleural tuberculosis. Both conserved end residues are part of each CDR3. Fields, in order: J gene, V gene, clone size, D gene, CDR3 protein, CDR3 DNA. D genes are given only for firm matches. Clone size is not always given. Where it is, it says once, few, many or a class for expanded clones.

J gene: TRBJ2-2
V gene: TRBV19
clone size: once
D gene: -
CDR3 protein: CATDRLGTNTGELFF
CDR3 DNA: TGTGCCACCGACAGGTTGGGGACAAACACCGGGGAGCTGTTTTTT

J gene: TRBJ2-5
V gene: TRBV14
clone size: -
D gene: -
CDR3 protein: CASSQHRVFGTQYF
CDR3 DNA: TGTGCCAGCAGCCAACACAGGGTTTTTGGGACCCAGTACTTC

J gene: TRBJ2-3
V gene: TRBV20-1
clone size: many
D gene: TRBD1
CDR3 protein: CSARVLDRGRYTQYF
CDR3 DNA: TGCAGTGCTAGAGTATTGGACAGGGGAAGATATACGCAGTATTTT

J gene: TRBJ2-1
V gene: TRBV11-2
clone size: many
D gene: -
CDR3 protein: CASTTKLSYNEQFF
CDR3 DNA: TGTGCCAGCACAACAAAACTCTCCTACAATGAGCAGTTCTTC

J gene: TRBJ1-4
V gene: TRBV2
clone size: many
D gene: -
CDR3 protein: CASFDGANEKLFF
CDR3 DNA: TGTGCCAGCTTCGACGGGGCTAATGAAAAACTGTTTTTT

J gene: TRBJ1-5
V gene: TRBV20-1
clone size: many
D gene: -
CDR3 protein: CSARLYNQPQHF
CDR3 DNA: TGCAGTGCCAGACTTTACAATCAGCCCCAGCATTTT

J gene: TRBJ2-1
V gene: TRBV2
clone size: many
D gene: TRBD2
CDR3 protein: CARAGGSYNEQFF
CDR3 DNA: TGTGCCAGAGCGGGGGGCTCCTACAATGAGCAGTTCTTC

J gene: TRBJ2-5
V gene: TRBV20-1
clone size: many
D gene: -
CDR3 protein: CSARFPGRQETQYF
CDR3 DNA: TGCAGTGCTAGATTCCCAGGGCGACAAGAGACCCAGTACTTC

J gene: TRBJ2-5
V gene: TRBV12-3/TRBV12-4
clone size: many
D gene: -
CDR3 protein: CASRSQETQYF
CDR3 DNA: TGTGCCAGTCGGAGCCAAGAGACCCAGTACTTC

J gene: TRBJ1-6
V gene: TRBV14
clone size: many
D gene: -
CDR3 protein: CASSQENSPLHF
CDR3 DNA: TGTGCCAGCAGCCAAGAGAATTCACCCCTCCACTTT

J gene: TRBJ1-2
V gene: TRBV4-1
clone size: many
D gene: -
CDR3 protein: CASSQGPGRGNGYTF
CDR3 DNA: TGCGCCAGCAGCCAAGGCCCGGGGAGAGGAAATGGCTACACCTTC

J gene: TRBJ1-5
V gene: TRBV25-1
clone size: many
D gene: -
CDR3 protein: CASSDRDGRNQPQHF
CDR3 DNA: TGTGCCAGCAGTGACCGGGACGGCCGCAATCAGCCCCAGCATTTT

J gene: TRBJ2-1
V gene: TRBV24-1
clone size: many
D gene: TRBD1
CDR3 protein: CATSGTASSYNEQFF
CDR3 DNA: TGTGCCACCAGCGGGACAGCGTCCTCCTACAATGAGCAGTTCTTC

J gene: TRBJ2-7
V gene: TRBV10-3
clone size: once
D gene: -
CDR3 protein: CAISDISSGQYF
CDR3 DNA: TGTGCCATCAGTGATATTTCGAGTGGGCAGTACTTC

J gene: TRBJ2-3
V gene: TRBV2
clone size: few
D gene: -
CDR3 protein: CASSEKLIF
CDR3 DNA: TGTGCCAGCAGTGAGAAACTCATTTTT

J gene: TRBJ1-5
V gene: TRBV19
clone size: few
D gene: TRBD1
CDR3 protein: CASSTTGQGKQPQHF
CDR3 DNA: TGTGCCAGTAGTACCACGGGACAGGGGAAGCAGCCCCAGCATTTT

J gene: TRBJ2-1
V gene: TRBV10-3
clone size: many
D gene: -
CDR3 protein: CAIKITSGEQFF
CDR3 DNA: TGTGCCATCAAAATCACTAGTGGTGAGCAGTTCTTC

J gene: TRBJ2-1
V gene: TRBV6-1
clone size: many
D gene: -
CDR3 protein: CASAPSGNEQFF
CDR3 DNA: TGTGCCAGCGCCCCTTCGGGCAATGAGCAGTTCTTC

J gene: TRBJ1-3
V gene: TRBV29-1
clone size: -
D gene: -
CDR3 protein: CSVEGGSGNTIYF
CDR3 DNA: TGCAGCGTCGAAGGGGGCTCTGGAAACACCATATATTTT

J gene: TRBJ1-5
V gene: TRBV12-3/TRBV12-4
clone size: medium-sized
D gene: TRBD1
CDR3 protein: CASRSTRNQRDRKGHF
CDR3 DNA: TGTGCCAGCAGATCCACGCGAAACCAACGGGACAGGAAGGGGCATTTT

J gene: TRBJ1-2
V gene: TRBV28
clone size: many
D gene: TRBD1
CDR3 protein: CASTMDRMTPGYTF
CDR3 DNA: TGTGCCAGCACCATGGACAGGATGACCCCAGGCTACACCTTC

J gene: TRBJ2-3
V gene: TRBV12-3/TRBV12-4
clone size: many
D gene: TRBD2
CDR3 protein: CASSSQGGFTDTQYF
CDR3 DNA: TGTGCCAGCAGTTCCCAGGGAGGGTTCACAGATACGCAGTATTTT

J gene: TRBJ2-3
V gene: TRBV10-3
clone size: few
D gene: TRBD2
CDR3 protein: CAITIGAGVSDTQYF
CDR3 DNA: TGTGCCATCACAATCGGGGCGGGAGTGTCAGATACGCAGTATTTT

J gene: TRBJ1-3
V gene: TRBV11-2
clone size: many
D gene: -
CDR3 protein: CASSDAGTLGNTIYF
CDR3 DNA: TGTGCCAGCAGCGACGCCGGGACACTCGGAAACACCATATATTTT

J gene: TRBJ2-3
V gene: TRBV11-1
clone size: many
D gene: TRBD2
CDR3 protein: CASSLGPSGSIDTQYF
CDR3 DNA: TGTGCCAGCAGCTTAGGGCCTAGCGGGAGTATAGATACGCAGTATTTT

J gene: TRBJ1-5
V gene: TRBV30
clone size: many
D gene: TRBD1
CDR3 protein: CAWEPGQGSNQPQHF
CDR3 DNA: TGTGCCTGGGAGCCTGGACAGGGTAGCAATCAGCCCCAGCATTTT

J gene: TRBJ2-3
V gene: TRBV12-3/TRBV12-4
clone size: many
D gene: -
CDR3 protein: CASSPGQITSDTQYF
CDR3 DNA: TGTGCCAGCAGTCCAGGACAGATTACCTCAGATACGCAGTATTTT

J gene: TRBJ2-5
V gene: TRBV29-1
clone size: few
D gene: -
CDR3 protein: CSVEPAETQYF
CDR3 DNA: TGCAGCGTTGAACCGGCAGAGACCCAGTACTTC

J gene: TRBJ2-6
V gene: TRBV27
clone size: many
D gene: -
CDR3 protein: CASSVRAGANVLTF
CDR3 DNA: TGTGCCAGCAGTGTAAGGGCCGGGGCCAACGTCCTGACTTTC

J gene: TRBJ2-1
V gene: TRBV12-3/TRBV12-4
clone size: -
D gene: TRBD2
CDR3 protein: CASSLGGQLAANEQFF
CDR3 DNA: TGTGCCAGCAGTTTAGGGGGACAACTAGCGGCCAATGAGCAGTTCTTC

J gene: TRBJ1-5
V gene: TRBV30
clone size: many
D gene: -
CDR3 protein: CAWSGSVDQPQHF
CDR3 DNA: TGTGCCTGGAGTGGATCTGTGGATCAGCCCCAGCATTTT

J gene: TRBJ2-5
V gene: TRBV27
clone size: many
D gene: -
CDR3 protein: CASMGIGWAQYF
CDR3 DNA: TGTGCCAGCATGGGAATCGGTTGGGCCCAGTACTTC

J gene: TRBJ1-2
V gene: TRBV28
clone size: many
D gene: -
CDR3 protein: CASSLGGASYGYTF
CDR3 DNA: TGTGCCAGCAGTTTGGGGGGCGCATCCTATGGCTACACCTTC

J gene: TRBJ2-1
V gene: TRBV12-3/TRBV12-4
clone size: many
D gene: TRBD2
CDR3 protein: CASSNSGVGNYNEQFF
CDR3 DNA: TGTGCCAGCAGTAATAGCGGGGTGGGCAACTACAATGAGCAGTTCTTC

J gene: TRBJ1-4
V gene: TRBV3-1
clone size: few
D gene: -
CDR3 protein: CASSPTGGANEKLFF
CDR3 DNA: TGTGCCAGCAGCCCCACGGGGGGGGCTAATGAAAAACTGTTTTTT

J gene: TRBJ2-3
V gene: TRBV20-1
clone size: few
D gene: -
CDR3 protein: CSARDGQGYTDTQCF
CDR3 DNA: TGCAGTGCTAGAGATGGGCAGGGGTACACAGATACGCAGTGTTTT

J gene: TRBJ2-1
V gene: TRBV20-1
clone size: many
D gene: -
CDR3 protein: CSALESSYNEQFF
CDR3 DNA: TGCAGTGCCCTGGAGAGCTCCTACAATGAGCAGTTCTTC

J gene: TRBJ2-7
V gene: TRBV11-1
clone size: -
D gene: -
CDR3 protein: CASSPTPGEQYF
CDR3 DNA: TGTGCCAGCAGCCCGACCCCCGGCGAGCAGTACTTC

J gene: TRBJ2-1
V gene: TRBV28
clone size: many
D gene: TRBD2
CDR3 protein: CASRISGGSYNEQFF
CDR3 DNA: TGTGCCAGCAGGATTAGCGGGGGCTCCTACAATGAGCAGTTCTTC